These 9 T cell receptor beta chains share one sample of origin, sequenced in a study of cytotoxic CD8 clonotypes in ibrutinib-treated CLL. Measured with immunoSEQ multiplex PCR; TCRdb has only the in-frame clones, and not every one. In the table there are about 130,000 clones, approximately 81% of which are singletons. The source was PBMCs, collected after 24 months of ibrutinib treatment. These receptors all stem from a human donor with chronic lymphocytic leukemia.

The chain employs TRBV5-6 and TRBJ2-5; D call uncertain. This CDR3 spans 11 amino acids. Germline values: CDR1 SGHDT, CDR2 YYEEEE. Between the trimmed V and J ends, which lost 6 bases and 9 bases, there was a span of 12 bases. CDR3 region: CASTLYYSQYF. In DNA form, the CDR3 reads TGTGCCAGCACCCTATACTATTCCCAGTACTTC.

The genes are TRBV15 and TRBJ2-7; TRBD1 agrees at 10 bases. The CDR3 is 15 amino acids. V trimming: 3 bases; J trimming: 3 bases; junction bases outside the gene matches: 5. Germline V gene lookup returns CDR1 LNHNV and CDR2 YYDKDF (reference sequence). CDR3 residues: CATSSGQGDDYEQYF. The CDR3 bases are TGTGCCACCAGCAGCGGACAGGGGGATGACTACGAGCAGTACTTC.

The J gene is TRBJ1-1, the V gene TRBV7-3, with D tentatively TRBD1 (6 bases). Looked up from germline, CDR1 is SGHTA and CDR2 is FQGTGA. This CDR3 has 14 amino acids. Trimming took 8 bases from V and 4 from J, leaving 17 bases between them. DNA of the CDR3: TGTGCCAGCTCACGGGACATGGGATCCACTGAAGCTTTCTTT. This encodes CASSRDMGSTEAFF.

The rearrangement joins TRBV18 to TRBJ2-6, with a possible D match to TRBD2 (6 bases). V was clipped by 1 base and J by 3 bases, with 13 bases between them. Looked up from germline, CDR1 is KGHSH and CDR2 is LQKENI. The CDR3 length is 17 residues. CDR3 protein: CASSPRDSRVGANVLTF. The DNA for the CDR3 is TGTGCCAGCTCACCACGGGACTCCCGAGTTGGGGCCAACGTCCTGACTTTC.

The rearrangement joins TRBV7-6 to TRBJ1-2; D is unclear. This CDR3 region has 14 residues. Germline V gene lookup returns CDR1 SGHVS and CDR2 FNYEAQ. V lost 1 base, J lost 5 bases, and 11 bases lay in between. CDR3 protein: CASSLGVSRYGYTF. The DNA of the CDR3 is TGTGCCAGCAGCTTAGGGGTCAGCCGATATGGCTACACCTTC.

The CDR3 nucleotides read TGTGCCAGCAGTCCTCCAGGGGATCGGAGAGATACGCAGTATTTT. It specifies CASSPPGDRRDTQYF. The chain is built from TRBV6-6 and TRBJ2-3, with D perhaps TRBD1 (6 bases). V lost 5 bases, J lost 5 bases, and 17 bases lay in between. The CDR3 runs 15 residues. CDR1 and CDR2 (germline): MNHNY, SVGAGI (reference sequence).

To note about this clone: Germline is not matched at one junction end, which may reflect a read error. V is TRBV5-4 and J is TRBJ2-2; D ambiguous. The CDR3 extends over 12 amino acids. The germline V gene has CDR1 SGHNT and CDR2 YYREEE (reference sequence). CDR3: CASSRLEDTRVF. In DNA, the CDR3 is TGTGCCAGCAGCAGACTGGAAGACACCCGGGTTTTC.

V usage is TRBV30 and J usage is TRBJ1-2; no firm D call. CDR3 length: 14 residues. CDR1 and CDR2 (germline): GTSNPN, SVGIG (reference sequence). The V end lost 5 bases, the J end lost 1 base, and 14 bases lay between the germline ends. In DNA form, the CDR3 reads TGTGCCTGGGCACCGGGATCAAATAACTATGGCTACACCTTC. Its protein product is CAWAPGSNNYGYTF.

This chain connects TRBV6-4 to TRBJ2-4, with D tentatively TRBD1 (6 bases). The V and J ends lost 6 bases and 0 bases respectively, with 12 bases between them. The CDR3 contains 15 residues. Germline CDR1 reads MRHNA; CDR2 reads SNTAGT. CDR3 in DNA: TGTGCCAGCAGCCAGGACAGACCAGCCAAAAACATTCAGTACTTC. It codes for CASSQDRPAKNIQYF.